The T cell receptor (beta chain) described here comes from a study of shared clonotypes between healthy human individuals. Study-wide results and limits: Blood was the sole source, and tissue repertoires probably differ.

Approximately 220 ng DNA, 30,000 or so T cell genomes, went into each sorted-subset replicate PCR. Only in-frame clones appear in the TCRdb table, and some are missing; sequencing was by immunoSEQ multiplex PCR. Of some 2,400,000 clones listed, around 95% are singletons. Germline values: CDR1 SGDLS, CDR2 YYNGEE. The CDR3 consists of 14 residues. Trimming removed 0 bases at V and 3 bases at J, with 7 bases between. The authors divided CD4+ cells into CD45RA+ naive and CD45RA-negative memory subsets. About this clone: The antigen is not known. The same CDR3 can be traced to other DNA sequences in this sample.

Sequencing input: naive CD4+ T cells sorted from blood. Subset noted: CD45RA+ positively selected. The chain combines TRBV9 with TRBJ1-5, with D unresolved. This TCR was recovered from a man aged 18 to 29 in good health. The CDR3 DNA reads as TGTGCCAGCAGCGTAGGGACGGACAATCAGCCCCAGCATTTT. Its translation is CASSVGTDNQPQHF. The whole variable domain, remainder taken from reference TRBV9 and TRBJ1-5, is DSGVTQTPKHLITATGQRVTLRCSPRSGDLSVYWYQQSLDQGLQFLIQYYNGEERAKGNILERFSAQQFPDLHSELNLSSLELGDSALYFCASSVGTDNQPQHFGDGTRLSIL.